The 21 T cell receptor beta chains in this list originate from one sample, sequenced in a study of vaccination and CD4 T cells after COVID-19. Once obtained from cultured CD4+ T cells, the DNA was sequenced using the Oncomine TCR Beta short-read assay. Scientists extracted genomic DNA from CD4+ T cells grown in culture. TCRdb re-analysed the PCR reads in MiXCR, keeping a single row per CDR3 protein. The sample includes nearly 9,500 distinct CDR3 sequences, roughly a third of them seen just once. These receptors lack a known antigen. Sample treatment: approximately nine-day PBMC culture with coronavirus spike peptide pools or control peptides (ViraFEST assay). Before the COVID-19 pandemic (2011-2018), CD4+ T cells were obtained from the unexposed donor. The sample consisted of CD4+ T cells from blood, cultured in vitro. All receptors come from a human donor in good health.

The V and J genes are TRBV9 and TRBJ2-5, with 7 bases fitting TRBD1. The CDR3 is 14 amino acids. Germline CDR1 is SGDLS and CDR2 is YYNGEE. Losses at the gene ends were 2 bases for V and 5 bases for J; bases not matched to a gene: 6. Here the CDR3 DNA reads TGTGCCAGCAGCGTCGGGACAGCAGGCGAGACCCAGTACTTC. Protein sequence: CASSVGTAGETQYF.

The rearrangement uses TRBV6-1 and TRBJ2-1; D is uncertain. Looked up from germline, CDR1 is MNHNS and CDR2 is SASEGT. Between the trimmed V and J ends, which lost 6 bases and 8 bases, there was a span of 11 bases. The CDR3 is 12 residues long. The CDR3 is CASSLGIDEQFF. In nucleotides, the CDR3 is TGTGCCAGCAGCCTAGGGATTGATGAGCAGTTCTTC.

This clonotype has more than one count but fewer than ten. DNA for the CDR3: TGCAGTGCTGTCGTAGGGCTCTTGAACACTGAAGCTTTCTTT. Its translation: CSAVVGLLNTEAFF. The chain links TRBV20-1 to TRBJ1-1; the D is unclear. The V end was cut by 5 bases, the J end by 0 bases, with 13 bases between. The CDR3 is made up of 14 amino acids. The germline CDR1 and CDR2 sequences are DFQATT and SNEGSKA (reference sequence).

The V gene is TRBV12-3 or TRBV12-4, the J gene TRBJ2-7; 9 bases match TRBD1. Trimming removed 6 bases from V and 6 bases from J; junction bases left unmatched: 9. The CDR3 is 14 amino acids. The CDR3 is CASRFPGTGSEQYF. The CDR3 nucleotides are TGTGCCAGCAGATTCCCAGGGACAGGGAGCGAGCAGTACTTC.

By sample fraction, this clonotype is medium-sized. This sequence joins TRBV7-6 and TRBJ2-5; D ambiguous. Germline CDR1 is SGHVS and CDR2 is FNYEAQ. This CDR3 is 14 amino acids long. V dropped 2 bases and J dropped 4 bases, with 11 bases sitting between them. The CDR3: CASSLLRLPETQYF. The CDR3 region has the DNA TGTGCCAGCAGCTTACTGAGGCTCCCAGAGACCCAGTACTTC.

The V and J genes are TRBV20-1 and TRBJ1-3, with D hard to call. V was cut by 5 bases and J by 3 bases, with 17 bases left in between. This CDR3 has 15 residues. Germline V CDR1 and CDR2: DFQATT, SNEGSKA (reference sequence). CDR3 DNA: TGCAGTGCTGCCCGGGGTCTGGCCAGTGGAAACACCATATATTTT. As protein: CSAARGLASGNTIYF.

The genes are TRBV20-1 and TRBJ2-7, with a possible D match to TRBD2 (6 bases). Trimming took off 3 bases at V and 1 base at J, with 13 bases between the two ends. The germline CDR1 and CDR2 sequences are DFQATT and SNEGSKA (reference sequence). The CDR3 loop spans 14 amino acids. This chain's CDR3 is CSARIIGGSYEQYF. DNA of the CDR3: TGCAGTGCTAGGATTATCGGGGGATCCTACGAGCAGTACTTC.

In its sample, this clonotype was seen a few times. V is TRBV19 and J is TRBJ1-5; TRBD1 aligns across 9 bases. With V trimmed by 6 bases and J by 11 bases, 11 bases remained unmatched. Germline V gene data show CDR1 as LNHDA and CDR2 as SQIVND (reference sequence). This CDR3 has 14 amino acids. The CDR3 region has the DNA TGTGCCAGTAGGGACAGGGGAACCCTATGGGCCCAGCATTTT. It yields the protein CASRDRGTLWAQHF.

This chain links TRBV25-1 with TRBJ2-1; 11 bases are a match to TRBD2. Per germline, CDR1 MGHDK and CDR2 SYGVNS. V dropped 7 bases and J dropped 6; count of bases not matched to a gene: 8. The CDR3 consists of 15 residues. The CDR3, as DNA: TGTGCCAGCACTAGCGGGAGGAGTTGGGGCAATGAGCAGTTCTTC. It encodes CASTSGRSWGNEQFF.

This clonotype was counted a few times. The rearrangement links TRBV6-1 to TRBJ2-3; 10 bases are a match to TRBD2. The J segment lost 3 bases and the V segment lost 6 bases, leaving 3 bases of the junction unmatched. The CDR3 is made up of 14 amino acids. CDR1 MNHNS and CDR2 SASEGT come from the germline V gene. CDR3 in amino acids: CASRQREGTDTQYF. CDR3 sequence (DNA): TGTGCCAGCAGACAGCGGGAGGGGACAGATACGCAGTATTTT.

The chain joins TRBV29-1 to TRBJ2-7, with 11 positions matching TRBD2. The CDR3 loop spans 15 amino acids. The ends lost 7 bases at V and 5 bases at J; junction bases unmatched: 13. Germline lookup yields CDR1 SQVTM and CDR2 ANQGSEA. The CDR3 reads CSAMTVAGGPNEQYF. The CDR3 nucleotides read TGCAGCGCCATGACAGTAGCGGGAGGGCCCAACGAGCAGTACTTC.

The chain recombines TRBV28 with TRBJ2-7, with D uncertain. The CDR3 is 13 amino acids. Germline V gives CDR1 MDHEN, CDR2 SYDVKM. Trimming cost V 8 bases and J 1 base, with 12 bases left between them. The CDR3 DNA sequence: TGTGCCAGCGATGGCGGCTTGTCCTACGAGCAGTACTTC. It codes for CASDGGLSYEQYF.

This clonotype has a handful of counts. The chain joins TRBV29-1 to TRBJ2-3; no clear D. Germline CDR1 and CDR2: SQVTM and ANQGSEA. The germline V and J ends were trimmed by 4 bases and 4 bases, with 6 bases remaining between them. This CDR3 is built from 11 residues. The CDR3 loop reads CSVGLADTQYF. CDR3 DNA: TGCAGCGTTGGGTTGGCAGATACGCAGTATTTT.

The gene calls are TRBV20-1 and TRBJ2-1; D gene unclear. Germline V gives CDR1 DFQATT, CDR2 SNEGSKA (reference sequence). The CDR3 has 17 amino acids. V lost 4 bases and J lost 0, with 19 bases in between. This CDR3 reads CSANSLSIFSSYNEQFF. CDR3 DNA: TGCAGTGCTAACTCTCTATCTATTTTCAGCTCCTACAATGAGCAGTTCTTC.

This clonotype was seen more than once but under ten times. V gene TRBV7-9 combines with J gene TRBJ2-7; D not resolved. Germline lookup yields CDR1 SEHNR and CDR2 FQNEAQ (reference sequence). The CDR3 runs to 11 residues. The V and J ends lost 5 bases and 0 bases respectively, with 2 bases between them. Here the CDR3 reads CASSLSYEQYF. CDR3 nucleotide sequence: TGTGCCAGCAGCCTCTCCTACGAGCAGTACTTC.

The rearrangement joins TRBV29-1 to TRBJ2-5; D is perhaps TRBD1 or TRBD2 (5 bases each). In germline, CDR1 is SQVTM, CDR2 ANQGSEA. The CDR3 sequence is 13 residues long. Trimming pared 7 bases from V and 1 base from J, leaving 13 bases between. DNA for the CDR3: TGCAGCGCTAACCCGGGACGCCAAGAGACCCAGTACTTC. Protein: CSANPGRQETQYF.

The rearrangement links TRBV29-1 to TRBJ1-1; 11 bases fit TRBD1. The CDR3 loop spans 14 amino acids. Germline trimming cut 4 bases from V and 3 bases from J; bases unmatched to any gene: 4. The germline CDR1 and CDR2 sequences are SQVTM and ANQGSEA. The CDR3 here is CSVGLGQGDTEAFF. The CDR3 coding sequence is TGCAGCGTTGGTCTGGGACAGGGGGACACTGAAGCTTTCTTT.

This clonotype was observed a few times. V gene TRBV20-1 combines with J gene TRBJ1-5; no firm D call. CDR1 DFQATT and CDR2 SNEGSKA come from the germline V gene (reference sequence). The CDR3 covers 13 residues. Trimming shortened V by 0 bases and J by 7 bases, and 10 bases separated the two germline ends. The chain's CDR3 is CSARELGDQPQHF. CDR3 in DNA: TGCAGTGCTAGAGAACTTGGCGACCAGCCCCAGCATTTT.

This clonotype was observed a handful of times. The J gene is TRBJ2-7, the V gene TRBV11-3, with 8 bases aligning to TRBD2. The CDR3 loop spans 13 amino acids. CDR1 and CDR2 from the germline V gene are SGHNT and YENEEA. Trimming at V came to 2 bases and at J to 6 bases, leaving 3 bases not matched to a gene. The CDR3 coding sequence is TGTGCCAGCAGCTTATATGCGGGAGGCGAGCAGTACTTC. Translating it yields CASSLYAGGEQYF.

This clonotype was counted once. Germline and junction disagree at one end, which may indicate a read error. CDR3 amino acids: CASSPRTGPLNF. The DNA of the CDR3 is TGTGCCAGCAGTCCTCGGACAGGCCCCCTAAACTTC. The gene calls are TRBV2 and TRBJ2-4; 7 nucleotides agree with TRBD1. The germline V gene has CDR1 SNHLY and CDR2 FYNNEI. CDR3 size: 12 residues.

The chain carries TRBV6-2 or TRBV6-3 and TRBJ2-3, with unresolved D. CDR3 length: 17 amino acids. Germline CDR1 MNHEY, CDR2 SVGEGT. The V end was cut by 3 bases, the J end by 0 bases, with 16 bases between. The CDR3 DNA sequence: TGTGCCAGCAGTTATAGGGCCGGCGGTTCTAGCACAGATACGCAGTATTTT. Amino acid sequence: CASSYRAGGSSTDTQYF.